These 10 T cell receptor beta chains were all obtained from the same sample, sequenced in a study of T cell responses to AZD1222 COVID-19 vaccine. Some clones are missing from TCRdb's copy, which holds only in-frame ones; the method was immunoSEQ multiplex PCR. The sample has tens of thousands of clones; 70% to 85% are singletons. Sequenced here: peripheral blood, sampled on day 0 of AZD1222 vaccination. Receptor source: an adult in good health.

This clone was counted only a few times. The V call is TRBV6-5, the J call TRBJ1-6; D remains ambiguous. Trimming took 7 bases from V and 6 from J, leaving 13 bases between them. The length of the CDR3 is 14 residues. CDR1 and CDR2 from the germline V gene are MNHEY and SVGAGI. CDR3 sequence (DNA): TGTGCCAGCACGTATAGGGCGGTTAATTCACCCCTCCACTTT. This sequence encodes CASTYRAVNSPLHF.

This clone appeared a single time. The rearrangement uses TRBV18 and TRBJ2-3, with TRBD1 matching over 10 bases. J was trimmed by 4 bases and V by 3 bases; bases with no gene match: 7. The germline gives CDR1 KGHSH, CDR2 LQKENI. The CDR3 sequence is 16 residues long. The CDR3 region has the DNA TGTGCCAGCTCACCGACTGGCGGGACAGGGGCAGATACGCAGTATTTT. The encoded protein is CASSPTGGTGADTQYF.

The chain links TRBV7-2 to TRBJ2-3; D is perhaps TRBD2 (6 bases). CDR1 SGHTA and CDR2 FQGNSA come from the germline V gene. The germline V and J ends were trimmed by 0 bases and 3 bases, with 10 bases remaining between them. The CDR3 is 15 amino acids. The CDR3 region has the DNA TGTGCCAGCAGCTTAGCGCTGCGGGGAACAGATACGCAGTATTTT. It is translated as CASSLALRGTDTQYF.

J is TRBJ2-3 and V is TRBV15, with D possibly being TRBD2 (6 bases). The CDR3 is 14 residues long. V lost 3 bases and J lost 5, with 12 bases in between. From germline, CDR1 is LNHNV and CDR2 YYDKDF (reference sequence). CDR3 coding DNA: TGTGCCACCAGCAGCCAGGACGGGGGAGATACGCAGTATTTT. Amino acid sequence: CATSSQDGGDTQYF.

This clone was seen a few times. This sequence joins TRBV7-8 and TRBJ1-6; D is ambiguous. Between the trimmed V and J ends, which lost 1 base and 5 bases, there was a span of 9 bases. Germline V gene data show CDR1 as SGHVS and CDR2 as FQNEAQ. The CDR3 totals 15 residues. The CDR3 sequence is CASSLGASHNSPLHF. In DNA form, the CDR3 reads TGTGCCAGCAGCTTAGGGGCTAGCCATAATTCACCCCTCCACTTT.

The V gene is TRBV28, the J gene TRBJ1-1, with 7 bases fitting TRBD1. Germline CDR1 MDHEN, CDR2 SYDVKM. The CDR3 extends over 15 amino acids. Germline trimming cut 1 base from V and 5 bases from J; bases unmatched to any gene: 7. CDR3: CASSLFNRGVTEAFF. CDR3 coding DNA: TGTGCCAGCAGTTTATTTAACAGGGGAGTAACTGAAGCTTTCTTT.

This chain connects TRBV5-5 to TRBJ2-7; D unclear. Germline assignment: CDR1 SGHKS and CDR2 YYEKEE (reference sequence). This CDR3 spans 16 amino acids. V was clipped by 0 bases and J by 2 bases, with 15 bases between them. The CDR3 nucleotides are TGTGCCAGCAGCTTGGATTCCTCCACCACCCCCTACGAGCAGTACTTC. Translation gives CASSLDSSTTPYEQYF.

The V gene is TRBV29-1, the J gene TRBJ2-5; 14 bases are a match to TRBD2. The CDR3 has 14 amino acids. V lost 8 bases and J lost 4; bases outside the gene matches: 6. CDR1 is SQVTM, CDR2 ANQGSEA, per germline. CDR3 protein: CSTSGLAGVETQYF. CDR3 nucleotide sequence: TGCAGCACCTCGGGACTAGCGGGAGTAGAGACCCAGTACTTC.

This chain connects TRBV5-1 to TRBJ2-1; D possibly corresponds to TRBD2 (5 bases). Trimming took off 2 bases at V and 4 bases at J, with 7 bases between the two ends. Per the germline V gene, CDR1 is SGHRS and CDR2 is YFSETQ. The CDR3 contains 13 residues. Here the CDR3 reads CASSFGGYNEQFF. Written as DNA, the CDR3 is TGCGCCAGCAGCTTCGGAGGTTACAATGAGCAGTTCTTC.

The rearrangement uses TRBV5-1 and TRBJ2-7; D may be TRBD2 (6 bases). CDR3 length: 15 amino acids. The V end was cut by 4 bases, the J end by 4 bases, with 18 bases between. CDR1 is SGHRS, CDR2 YFSETQ, per germline. The CDR3 DNA sequence: TGCGCCAGCAGCCCCCTCCGCGGGAATAGTTACGAGCAGTACTTC. Its translation is CASSPLRGNSYEQYF.